These 25 T cell receptor beta chains came from one sample sequenced in a study of T cells in Graves' hyperthyroidism and ophthalmopathy. Amplified TCR beta CDR3 regions came from RNA transcripts. The study used the HTBI primer set for a first-round RT-PCR of the TCR CDR3. One entry per CDR3 protein results from TCRdb running MiXCR on the multiplex PCR reads. The sample consists of a few hundred thousand distinct CDR3 sequences, more than 45% of them appearing once. The sample taken for sequencing was peripheral blood or thyroid tissue (not recorded which). These receptors were taken from a woman younger than 35 with Graves' hyperthyroidism.

This clonotype was found many times. This rearrangement joins TRBV20-1 to TRBJ1-1; no firm D call. From germline, CDR1 is DFQATT and CDR2 SNEGSKA (reference sequence). V was shortened by 1 base and J by 7 bases, with 13 bases between the two germline ends. The CDR3 runs to 13 residues. The CDR3, as DNA: TGCAGTGCTAGAGTGGCCCCCGGAGGTGAAGCTTTCTTT. It codes for CSARVAPGGEAFF.

V gene TRBV15 combines with J gene TRBJ1-5; tentatively, D is TRBD1 (6 bases). V lost 1 base and J lost 11, with 12 bases in between. Looked up from germline, CDR1 is LNHNV and CDR2 is YYDKDF (reference sequence). This CDR3 is built from 13 residues. Written as DNA, the CDR3 is TGTGCCACCAGCAGAGCGACAGGAGAGACCCAGCATTTT. Its protein is CATSRATGETQHF.

This clonotype was seen many times. The genes are TRBV12-3 or TRBV12-4 and TRBJ1-2; D perhaps matches TRBD1 (5 bases). The CDR3 runs 12 residues. V was pared by 5 bases and J by 4 bases, with 8 bases between. The DNA of the CDR3 is TGTGCCAGCAGTATTGGGGGCTATGGCTACACCTTC. The encoded protein is CASSIGGYGYTF.

Remarks on this clonotype: This is likely a read error, given that the CDR3 carries no conserved phenylalanine or tryptophan at its end. Because the CDR3's place on the DNA is in doubt, the DNA is left out and the CDR3 is given as listed by TCRdb. V usage is TRBV12-3 or TRBV12-4 and J usage is TRBJ1-3. The CDR3 spans 8 amino acids, including both terminal residues. The CDR3 sequence is CASSEDLA.

The chain uses TRBV5-1 and TRBJ1-4; 8 bases are shared with TRBD1. Germline V lookup: CDR1 SGHRS, CDR2 YFSETQ. J lost 7 bases, V lost 0 bases, and 11 bases had no gene match. CDR3 length: 17 amino acids. As DNA, the CDR3 is TGCGCCAGCAGCTTGGACCGACCGGGACAGGCTCCTGAAAAACTGTTTTTT. This sequence encodes CASSLDRPGQAPEKLFF.

This clonotype was seen more than once but under ten times. The chain links TRBV5-1 to TRBJ2-5; 10 nucleotides align to TRBD2. This CDR3 comprises 21 residues. Germline V CDR1 and CDR2: SGHRS, YFSETQ. V lost 4 bases and J lost 3; bases outside the gene matches: 24. For the CDR3, the DNA is TGCGCCAGCAGCCACCCCTCCGGTCCCCCCGGACTAGCGGAACCAAAAGAGACCCAGTACTTC. The encoded protein is CASSHPSGPPGLAEPKETQYF.

This clonotype was counted ten times or more. The genes are TRBV24-1 and TRBJ1-5; the D gene is possibly TRBD1 (6 bases). Per the germline V gene, CDR1 is KGHDR and CDR2 is SFDVKD. The length of the CDR3 is 15 residues. V was cut by 3 bases and J by 2 bases, with 10 bases left in between. DNA of the CDR3: TGTGCCACCAGTGATCCGGCAGGGGGCAATCAGCCCCAGCATTTT. Translating it yields CATSDPAGGNQPQHF.

J is TRBJ1-3 and V is TRBV15; D gene unclear. Per germline, CDR1 LNHNV and CDR2 YYDKDF (reference sequence). The CDR3 consists of 13 residues. Trimming took 4 bases from V and 8 from J, leaving 12 bases between them. The CDR3 region has the DNA TGTGCCACCAGCATTGGACTAGCATACACCATATATTTT. Its protein is CATSIGLAYTIYF. The whole variable domain, remainder taken from reference TRBV15 and TRBJ1-3, is DAMVIQNPRYQVTQFGKPVTLSCSQTLNHNVMYWYQQKSSQAPKLLFHYYDKDFNNEADTPDNFQSRRPNTSFCFLDIRSPGLGDTAMYLCATSIGLAYTIYFGEGSWLTVV.

This chain uses TRBV12-3 or TRBV12-4 with TRBJ2-1; tentatively, D is TRBD1 (6 bases). The CDR3 spans 15 residues. V shed 1 base and J shed 4 bases, with 11 bases lying between them. As DNA, the CDR3 is TGTGCCAGCAGTTTAGGCAGGGGCCTGTACAATGAGCAGTTCTTC. It translates to CASSLGRGLYNEQFF.

With respect to this clonotype: A much larger clone differs by one base, so this may be a read error. The V and J genes are TRBV20-1 and TRBJ2-7, with D maybe TRBD1 (5 bases). The germline V gene encodes CDR1 DFQATT and CDR2 SNEGSKA (reference sequence). The length of the CDR3 is 14 residues. Trimming took off 0 bases at V and 3 bases at J, with 12 bases between the two ends. CDR3 sequence (DNA): TGCAGTGCTAGAGAAGGGATAGGGGACTACGAGCAGTACTTC. This translates into CSAREGIGDYEQYF.

This clonotype appeared a few times. The chain has TRBV29-1 and TRBJ2-5; TRBD2 matches at 7 bases. The ends lost 7 bases at V and 6 bases at J; junction bases unmatched: 11. Germline CDR1 reads SQVTM; CDR2 reads ANQGSEA. The CDR3 spans 13 residues. The CDR3 region is CSGLNVGGKTQYF. In nucleotides, the CDR3 is TGCAGCGGGCTTAATGTGGGGGGGAAGACCCAGTACTTC.

This clonotype was counted at least ten times. The rearrangement joins TRBV14 to TRBJ2-7; D ambiguous. Germline assignment: CDR1 SGHDN and CDR2 FVKESK. The CDR3 runs to 15 residues. V gave up 0 bases and J gave up 3 bases, with 12 bases separating them. The CDR3 region has the DNA TGTGCCAGCAGCCAAGACTGGAGAGTTGACTACGAGCAGTACTTC. This encodes CASSQDWRVDYEQYF.

Comments on this clonotype: Being one base from a much bigger clone, this may be a read error. The V and J genes are TRBV5-1 and TRBJ1-4, with D possibly TRBD1 on 5 matching bases. The germline CDR1 and CDR2 sequences are SGHRS and YFSETQ. The CDR3 is 15 amino acids. The CDR3 DNA follows: TGCGCCAGCAGCTCCCTTGGGGGAATGGATGAAAACCTGTTTTTT. Translation: CASSSLGGMDENLFF.

This clonotype was counted a single time. V gene TRBV9 combines with J gene TRBJ1-5; tentative D call: TRBD1 (5 bases). The CDR3 length is 14 residues. Trimming removed 0 bases from V and 4 bases from J, with 8 bases in between. The germline CDR1 and CDR2 sequences are SGDLS and YYNGEE. DNA for the CDR3: TGTGCCAGCAGCGTAGTAGGGGCTAATCAGCCCCAGCATTTT. Its translation is CASSVVGANQPQHF.

This clonotype was picked up many times. This may arise from a read error, as a much more abundant clone is one base away. The chain joins TRBV7-3 to TRBJ1-1; TRBD1 matches at 8 bases. This CDR3 is built from 13 residues. Germline CDR1 reads SGHTA; CDR2 reads FQGTGA. V gave up 4 bases and J gave up 3 bases; unmatched junction bases: 1. CDR3 in amino acids: CASSSQGDTEAFF. CDR3 coding DNA: TGTGCCAGCAGCTCACAGGGGGACACTGAAGCTTTCTTT.

Many counts were recorded for this clonotype. This chain uses TRBV9 with TRBJ2-2; 9 bases map to TRBD1. This CDR3 comprises 16 residues. V dropped 3 bases and J dropped 2; count of bases not matched to a gene: 5. Per the germline V gene, CDR1 is SGDLS and CDR2 is YYNGEE. The DNA of the CDR3 is TGTGCCAGCAGCGATCGACAGGGGGAAAACACCGGGGAGCTGTTTTTT. Residues: CASSDRQGENTGELFF.

This chain joins TRBV29-1 and TRBJ1-5; weak D call: TRBD1 (6 bases). In germline, CDR1 is SQVTM, CDR2 ANQGSEA. V was trimmed by 8 bases and J by 3 bases, leaving 20 bases between them. CDR3 length equals 15 residues. CDR3 bases: TGCAGCTCGAGCCGTCTTGGGGGCGCCAATCAGCCCCAGCATTTT. Translated: CSSSRLGGANQPQHF.

The chain uses TRBV20-1 and TRBJ1-2; D perhaps matches TRBD1 (5 bases). This CDR3 region has 10 residues. The germline V gene has CDR1 DFQATT and CDR2 SNEGSKA (reference sequence). V lost 8 bases and J 6 bases, leaving 10 bases between the germline ends. The chain's CDR3 is CSYPGHGYTF. CDR3 in DNA: TGCAGTTACCCGGGACATGGCTACACCTTC.

This clonotype came up many times. The chain is built from TRBV7-9 and TRBJ2-6; the D is unclear. The CDR3 contains 15 residues. CDR1 and CDR2 from the germline V gene are SEHNR and FQNEAQ (reference sequence). V shed 5 bases and J shed 2 bases, with 10 bases lying between them. DNA of the CDR3: TGTGCCAGCAGCATGGGAACCCCTGGGGCCAACGTCCTGACTTTC. Translating it yields CASSMGTPGANVLTF.

This clonotype was seen more than once but under ten times. Its ends do not fully match the called genes, so a read error is possible. This chain connects TRBV7-9 to TRBJ2-7; 8 nucleotides match TRBD1. This CDR3 is 15 amino acids long. Germline CDR1 is SEHNR and CDR2 is FQNEAQ (reference sequence). CDR3 amino acids: CASSLDRGFLYERHF. For the CDR3, the DNA is TGTGCCAGCAGCCTCGACAGGGGATTTCTCTACGAGCGGCACTTC.

On this clonotype itself: The junction and the germline gene differ at one end; a read error may be behind it. The chain carries TRBV12-3 or TRBV12-4 and TRBJ2-7; 11 bases align to TRBD1. There are 16 residues in the CDR3. CDR3 DNA: TGTGCCACCAGTGATGGGACAGGGGGTCGCTCCTACGAGCAGTACTTC. Amino acid sequence: CATSDGTGGRSYEQYF.

CDR3 loop: CSARDSNSNQPQHF. DNA for the CDR3: TGCAGTGCTAGGGACAGCAATAGCAATCAGCCCCAGCATTTT. This chain links TRBV20-1 with TRBJ1-5, with D maybe TRBD1 (6 bases). CDR3 size: 14 residues. Between the trimmed V and J ends, which lost 3 bases and 0 bases, there was a span of 9 bases. Germline V gene lookup returns CDR1 DFQATT and CDR2 SNEGSKA (reference sequence).

V and J are TRBV24-1 and TRBJ2-5; weak D call: TRBD1 (7 bases). The CDR3 length is 11 residues. CDR1 KGHDR and CDR2 SFDVKD come from the germline V gene. The CDR3, as DNA: TGTGCGACAGGGAGGAAAGAGACCCAGTACTTC. It specifies CATGRKETQYF.

The V gene is TRBV15, the J gene TRBJ2-7; D gene uncertain. The germline V gene encodes CDR1 LNHNV and CDR2 YYDKDF (reference sequence). The V and J ends lost 0 bases and 5 bases respectively, with 8 bases between them. The CDR3 totals 13 residues. The CDR3 protein is CATSRDPVDEQYF. Written as DNA, the CDR3 is TGTGCCACCAGCAGAGATCCGGTAGACGAGCAGTACTTC.

The chain is built from TRBV7-9 and TRBJ1-5; no clear D gene. The CDR3 consists of 15 residues. V gave up 6 bases and J gave up 3 bases, with 15 bases separating them. Germline V lookup: CDR1 SEHNR, CDR2 FQNEAQ (reference sequence). CDR3 DNA sequence: TGTGCCAGCAGTCTGGGAAACTCCTACAATCAGCCCCAGCATTTT. Amino acids: CASSLGNSYNQPQHF.